The rows below give T cell receptor beta chains drawn from one sample of a study of T cells in Graves' hyperthyroidism and ophthalmopathy. TCRdb re-called the multiplex PCR reads with MiXCR, one entry per CDR3 protein. The sample records around 660,000 distinct CDR3 sequences, less than 45% being singletons. Sequencing used peripheral blood or thyroid tissue (not recorded which). These receptors were obtained from an adult man with Graves' disease, either hyperthyroidism or ophthalmopathy (not recorded which). Each CDR3 is given with its conserved first and last residue. Each record gives: clone size, V gene, J gene, D gene, CDR3 protein, CDR3 DNA. The D gene is left open where the match is weak. Some rows have no size entry. The others give once, few or many, or a class for an expanded clone.

size: few; V: TRBV13; J: TRBJ2-7; D: TRBD2; CDR3: CASSLGPRRTSSYEQYF; DNA: TGTGCCAGCAGCTTAGGCCCGAGGCGGACTAGCTCCTACGAGCAGTACTTC
size: .; V: TRBV5-6; J: TRBJ1-2; D: TRBD1; CDR3: CASSRGTGINYGYTF; DNA: TGTGCCAGCAGTCGAGGGACAGGGATAAACTATGGCTACACCTTC
size: .; V: TRBV29-1; J: TRBJ1-1; D: .; CDR3: CSVAEGGPGEAFF; DNA: TGCAGCGTTGCTGAAGGGGGACCCGGGGAAGCTTTCTTT
size: .; V: TRBV19; J: TRBJ1-1; D: TRBD1; CDR3: CASSLEGDRSEAFF; DNA: TGTGCCAGTAGCCTAGAGGGGGACAGATCTGAAGCTTTCTTT
size: many; V: TRBV2; J: TRBJ1-5; D: .; CDR3: CASSGVNQPQHF; DNA: TGTGCCAGCAGTGGGGTGAATCAGCCCCAGCATTTT
size: .; V: TRBV2; J: TRBJ1-1; D: .; CDR3: CAGGVGSDTEAFF; DNA: TGTGCTGGGGGGGTAGGGAGCGACACTGAAGCTTTCTTT
size: .; V: TRBV25-1; J: TRBJ2-7; D: TRBD1; CDR3: CANGGRTGGLYEQYF; DNA: TGTGCCAACGGGGGTAGGACAGGGGGCCTCTACGAGCAGTACTTC
size: .; V: TRBV7-9; J: TRBJ2-5; D: TRBD2; CDR3: CASSSAGTSGTTQYF; DNA: TGTGCCAGCAGCTCCGCAGGGACTAGCGGGACGACCCAGTACTTC
size: .; V: TRBV11-2; J: TRBJ1-2; D: .; CDR3: CASNGGGNYGYTF; DNA: TGTGCCAGCAACGGAGGGGGGAACTATGGCTACACCTTC
size: .; V: TRBV24-1; J: TRBJ2-2; D: TRBD1; CDR3: CATSDHRGNTGELFF; DNA: TGTGCCACCAGTGACCACAGGGGAAACACCGGGGAGCTGTTTTTT
size: many; V: TRBV7-6; J: TRBJ1-4; D: TRBD1; CDR3: CASSLDRGDKLFF; DNA: TGTGCCAGCAGCTTAGACAGGGGTGACAAACTGTTTTTT
size: few; V: TRBV2; J: TRBJ1-2; D: .; CDR3: CASSHPTEASNYGYTF; DNA: TGTGCCAGCAGCCACCCTACGGAAGCCTCTAACTATGGCTACACCTTC
size: many; V: TRBV7-9; J: TRBJ1-2; D: .; CDR3: CASSLAGKTNYGYTF; DNA: TGTGCCAGCAGCTTAGCGGGGAAAACTAACTATGGCTACACCTTC
size: .; V: TRBV5-1; J: TRBJ1-1; D: .; CDR3: CASSLERGQNTEAFF; DNA: TGCGCCAGCAGCTTAGAGAGGGGCCAGAACACTGAAGCTTTCTTT
size: .; V: TRBV20-1; J: TRBJ1-5; D: .; CDR3: CSFLGDNQPQHF; DNA: TGCAGTTTTCTGGGAGATAATCAGCCCCAGCATTTT
size: .; V: TRBV29-1; J: TRBJ1-1; D: .; CDR3: CSATRGGAFF; DNA: TGCAGCGCGACACGAGGGGGAGCTTTCTTT